The entry below describes one T cell receptor beta chain. Its specificity is not known. One end of the junction varies from germline; a read error may be responsible. This sample is drawn from a study of cytomegalovirus exposure and HLA in healthy donors. The germline gives CDR1 SSHAT, CDR2 FNYEAQ (reference sequence). CDR3 length equals 17 residues. PCR used 60 Vbeta primers and 13 Jbeta primers. The assay was immunoSEQ multiplex PCR, and TCRdb's table has in-frame clones only and misses some. The sample has approximately 180,000 clones; 84% are singletons. Study-level findings and limits: HLA-A and HLA-B allele assignments for most subjects were reportedly predicted accurately using TCR beta sequences.

This sequence was found in a girl between 5 and 17 years old in good health and CMV-seropositive. The specimen was PBMCs. The rearrangement links TRBV7-7 to TRBJ1-1; the D gene is possibly TRBD1 (6 bases). CDR3 residues: CASSLARARDMNTEAFF. CDR3 bases: TGTGCTAGCAGCTTAGCCCGCGCCAGGGACATGAACACTGAAGCTTTCTTT.